This TCR beta chain was obtained from a study of cytomegalovirus exposure and HLA in healthy donors. Study-level points and caveats: Other equally common chains were less clonally expanded than HLA-associated TCR beta chains, a later analysis showed. Many donors shared some public TCRs, even though most TCR sequences were rare. Near-uniform donor sequencing depth was presumed by presence/absence analyses.

This clone has only one observation. Its antigen is currently unknown. The germline gives CDR1 SNHLY, CDR2 FYNNEI. V gave up 3 bases and J gave up 10 bases; unmatched junction bases: 7. The CDR3 is made up of 15 amino acids. Researchers ran the PCR with 60 Vbeta and 13 Jbeta primers. TCRdb's table, derived via immunoSEQ multiplex PCR, lists solely in-frame clones and lacks some. Among some 120,000 clones, about 79% were seen once, and the ten largest hold 2.5% to 3%. This chain uses TRBV2 with TRBJ1-6; 9 bases match TRBD1. Sequenced material: PBMCs. This clonotype was sampled from a woman aged 18-29 years in good health and CMV-seropositive. CDR3 amino acids: CASSDLTGGQSPLHF. For the CDR3, the DNA is TGTGCCAGCAGTGACCTGACAGGGGGGCAATCACCCCTCCACTTT.